These T cell receptor beta chains were read from a single sample in a study of cytomegalovirus exposure and HLA in healthy donors. TCRdb's table, derived via immunoSEQ multiplex PCR, lists solely in-frame clones and lacks some. The sample contains about 130,000 clones, about 80% of which appear only once. Sequenced sample: PBMCs. The source of these receptors is a boy aged 2 to 10 in good health and CMV-seronegative. CDR3s include the opening cysteine and the closing phenylalanine or tryptophan. D genes are given only for firm matches. The size entry is marked missing in some rows and otherwise reads once, few, many or a size class.

clone_size	v_call	d_call	j_call	cdr3_aa	cdr3_nt
NA	TRBV30	NA	TRBJ2-1	CAWSVNGGWGDEQFF	TGTGCCTGGAGTGTAAATGGTGGGTGGGGGGATGAGCAGTTCTTC
once	TRBV27	TRBD1	TRBJ1-2	CASSLSWAGGSRNGYTF	TGTGCCAGCAGTTTATCGTGGGCAGGGGGCTCGAGAAATGGCTACACCTTC
NA	TRBV4-1	NA	TRBJ2-1	CASSQDQGLFDLAYNEQFF	TGCGCCAGCAGCCAAGACCAGGGATTGTTCGATTTAGCCTACAATGAGCAGTTCTTC
few	TRBV6-5	NA	TRBJ1-1	CASSPQGGRGTEAFF	TGTGCCAGCAGTCCCCAAGGGGGTAGAGGGACTGAAGCTTTCTTT
NA	TRBV30	NA	TRBJ2-4	CAWSVFAGAKNIQYF	TGTGCCTGGAGTGTATTTGCGGGGGCCAAAAACATTCAGTACTTC
NA	TRBV5-4	NA	TRBJ2-1	CASRGHVGNEQFF	TGTGCCAGCAGGGGACATGTCGGGAATGAGCAGTTCTTC
NA	TRBV27	TRBD2	TRBJ2-1	CASSLFPSGRSYNEQFF	TGTGCCAGCAGTTTATTTCCTAGCGGGAGGTCCTACAATGAGCAGTTCTTC
NA	TRBV7-9	NA	TRBJ2-3	CATLTDTQYF	TGTGCCACCTTAACAGATACGCAGTATTTT
few	TRBV5-1	TRBD2	TRBJ2-1	CASSSSGRAGNEQFF	TGCGCCAGCAGCTCGAGCGGGAGGGCCGGTAATGAGCAGTTCTTC
few	TRBV7-2	NA	TRBJ2-3	CASSLASGGGNTDTQYF	TGTGCCAGCAGCTTAGCGTCGGGGGGCGGGAACACAGATACGCAGTATTTT
NA	TRBV6-5	TRBD2	TRBJ2-1	CASLGLAMHEQFF	TGTGCCAGCTTGGGACTAGCTATGCATGAGCAGTTCTTC
few	TRBV7-6	NA	TRBJ1-2	CASSPNLNYGYTF	TGTGCCAGCAGTCCTAATCTTAACTATGGCTACACCTTC
NA	TRBV25-1	TRBD1	TRBJ2-2	CASSIRDRVIPGELFF	TGTGCCAGCAGTATCCGGGACAGGGTCATACCCGGGGAGCTGTTTTTT
once	TRBV6-5	TRBD1	TRBJ2-5	CASSTRGQETQYF	TGTGCCAGCAGTACCAGGGGGCAGGAGACCCAGTACTTC
NA	TRBV25-1	TRBD2	TRBJ2-1	CASSKSGTSADEQFF	TGTGCCAGCAGTAAGTCCGGGACTAGCGCCGATGAGCAGTTCTTC
NA	TRBV19	NA	TRBJ1-1	CASSPRTELNTEAFF	TGTGCCAGTAGTCCCCGGACAGAGCTGAACACTGAAGCTTTCTTT
once	TRBV11-2	NA	TRBJ1-1	CASSPLGRGEAFF	TGTGCCAGCAGCCCTCTGGGCCGGGGGGAAGCTTTCTTT
few	TRBV9	NA	TRBJ2-3	CASSVITDTQYF	TGTGCCAGCAGCGTTATCACAGATACGCAGTATTTT
few	TRBV4-2	NA	TRBJ1-2	CASSQDYGQSYGYTF	TGTGCCAGCAGCCAAGATTATGGACAGTCGTATGGCTACACCTTC
NA	TRBV27	NA	TRBJ2-1	CASSFDPPGSYNEQFF	TGTGCCAGCAGCTTCGACCCACCGGGTTCCTACAATGAGCAGTTCTTC
NA	TRBV2	NA	TRBJ1-1	CASSEGPGGTEAFF	TGTGCCAGCAGTGAGGGGCCCGGGGGCACTGAAGCTTTCTTT
once	TRBV29-1	NA	TRBJ1-1	CSVDQGRTVITEAFF	TGCAGCGTTGATCAGGGGCGGACGGTGATCACTGAAGCTTTCTTT
NA	TRBV6-1	TRBD1	TRBJ2-1	CASSARTGGGNEQFF	TGTGCCAGCAGTGCAAGGACAGGGGGAGGGAATGAGCAGTTCTTC
NA	TRBV19	NA	TRBJ1-2	CASRPGNYGYTF	TGTGCCAGTAGGCCCGGGAACTATGGCTACACCTTC
NA	TRBV13	NA	TRBJ2-2	CASSLDSGSYTGELFF	TGTGCCAGCAGCTTAGATTCCGGGAGTTACACCGGGGAGCTGTTTTTT
NA	TRBV5-5	TRBD1	TRBJ2-5	CASSTLGDRDQETQYF	TGTGCCAGCAGCACCCTGGGTGACAGGGATCAAGAGACCCAGTACTTC
NA	TRBV19	NA	TRBJ1-2	CASSIPSGFPYGYTF	TGTGCCAGTAGTATTCCTTCAGGATTTCCCTATGGCTACACCTTC
NA	TRBV13	NA	TRBJ1-1	CASSHQNTEAFF	TGTGCCAGCAGCCATCAGAACACTGAAGCTTTCTTT